The 6 T cell receptor beta chains given below trace back to one sample, sequenced in a study of blood T cells in healthy people across ages. The authors ran a second PCR of 7 to 11 cycles using a sample-barcoded 5' primer and a J-beta primer mix. TCRdb reprocessed the 5' RACE reads with MiXCR, giving one entry per CDR3 protein. The sample has 550,000 to 800,000 distinct CDR3 sequences; about 32% are singletons. Sequencing input: blood. The receptors originated from an elderly woman in good health.

Ten or more counts support this clonotype. The genes are TRBV11-2 and TRBJ2-3, with D maybe TRBD1 (5 bases). The CDR3 runs to 15 residues. Germline V gene lookup returns CDR1 SGHAT and CDR2 FQNNGV. Trimming removed 1 base from V and 2 bases from J, with 10 bases in between. The CDR3 nucleotides read TGTGCCAGCAGCTTAGGGCAGGGCACCACAGATACGCAGTATTTT. This encodes CASSLGQGTTDTQYF.

The V and J genes are TRBV12-1 and TRBJ2-7; no DNA check was done on the table's D call, TRBD1. The J call is uncertain, as TRBJ2-5 better fits the DNA end. TRBV12-1 is a documented pseudogene. This CDR3 is 15 amino acids long. The CDR3 here is CASRISGGPGETQYF. The DNA of the CDR3 is TGTGCCAGCAGGATATCAGGAGGCCCGGGAGAGACCCAGTACTTC.

A few counts support this clonotype. This rearrangement joins TRBV6-6 to TRBJ2-3, with D perhaps TRBD2 (7 bases). The V gene lost 0 bases and the J gene lost 3 bases, with 13 bases spanning the gap. The CDR3 spans 16 residues. Looked up from germline, CDR1 is MNHNY and CDR2 is SVGAGI (reference sequence). For the CDR3, the DNA is TGTGCCAGCAGTTACTCGGGGGGGGCTGGAACAGATACGCAGTATTTT. This gives the protein CASSYSGGAGTDTQYF.

As to this clonotype: A read error may explain this, as a much larger clone is one base away. This chain joins TRBV12-5 and TRBJ2-5; tentative D call: TRBD1 (6 bases). Trimming removed 3 bases from V and 11 bases from J, with 19 bases in between. The CDR3 is 14 amino acids. The germline V gene has CDR1 LGHNT and CDR2 FRNRAP. CDR3 nucleotides: TGTGCTAGTGGTTTAGCAGGGGTGGGCAATGAGCAGTACTTC. It specifies CASGLAGVGNEQYF. Combining the CDR3 with reference TRBV12-5 and TRBJ2-5 gives the whole variable domain DARVTQTPRHKVTEMGQEVTMRCQPILGHNTVFWYRQTMMQGLELLAYFRNRAPLDDSGMPKDRFSAEMPDATLATLKIQPSEPRDSAVYFCASGLAGVGNEQYFGPGTRLLVL.

This clonotype occurred many times. V usage is TRBV5-1 and J usage is TRBJ2-1; 11 nucleotides match TRBD2. Trimming at V came to 4 bases and at J to 9 bases, leaving 12 bases not matched to a gene. Germline V gene sequence: CDR1 SGHRS, CDR2 YFSETQ. The CDR3 spans 16 residues. The CDR3 is CASSQALAGAHPEQFF. CDR3 bases: TGCGCCAGCAGCCAAGCACTAGCGGGGGCCCACCCTGAGCAGTTCTTC.

In its sample, this clonotype was seen many times. The chain has TRBV20-1 and TRBJ1-2; 8 bases are shared with TRBD1. The V gene end was trimmed by 0 bases and the J gene end by 4 bases; junction bases not matched to a gene: 7. The CDR3 covers 15 residues. Germline CDR1 and CDR2: DFQATT and SNEGSKA (reference sequence). The CDR3 DNA is TGCAGTGCTAGAGATCTCACAGGGGGTTCCTATGGCTACACCTTC. This translates into CSARDLTGGSYGYTF.